The 20 T cell receptor beta chains given below trace back to one sample, sequenced in a study of cytomegalovirus exposure and HLA in healthy donors. With 60 Vbeta and 13 Jbeta primers, the PCR was carried out. Sequencing used immunoSEQ multiplex PCR; TCRdb keeps in-frame clones, though not all of them. The repertoire includes over 85,000 clones, just over 65% of them detected once, and around 1.9% sits in the top ten. Sample: PBMCs. All receptors derive from a man aged 30-40 years in good health and CMV-seronegative.

This clone has only a few counts. The V and J genes are TRBV5-1 and TRBJ2-7, with D possibly matching TRBD2 (6 bases). The V gene's germline CDR1 is SGHRS and CDR2 YFSETQ. V was pared by 0 bases and J by 0 bases, with 13 bases between. This CDR3 has 16 residues. The CDR3 region is CASSLGTGAPSYEQYF. CDR3 coding DNA: TGCGCCAGCAGCTTGGGGACGGGAGCGCCCTCCTACGAGCAGTACTTC. Drawing the rest from reference TRBV5-1 and TRBJ2-7, the complete variable domain is KAGVTQTPRYLIKTRGQQVTLSCSPISGHRSVSWYQQTPGQGLQFLFEYFSETQRNKGNFPGRFSGRQFSNSRSEMNVSTLELGDSALYLCASSLGTGAPSYEQYFGPGTRLTVT.

This clone showed up just a few times. This rearrangement joins TRBV5-4 to TRBJ2-5; D unresolved. The V gene's germline CDR1 is SGHNT and CDR2 YYREEE (reference sequence). V was clipped by 1 base and J by 2 bases, with 9 bases between them. This CDR3 has 14 amino acids. CDR3 loop: CASSLSDLQETQYF. For the CDR3, the DNA is TGTGCCAGCAGCTTGTCTGACTTACAAGAGACCCAGTACTTC.

This rearrangement joins TRBV29-1 to TRBJ1-1; D might be TRBD1 (5 bases). CDR3 length: 13 amino acids. Germline V gene data show CDR1 as SQVTM and CDR2 as ANQGSEA. V was cut by 2 bases and J by 6 bases, with 13 bases left in between. CDR3 amino acids: CSVEIQDTPEAFF. The DNA of the CDR3 is TGCAGCGTTGAAATCCAGGACACCCCTGAAGCTTTCTTT. Full variable domain (rest looked up from reference TRBV29-1 and TRBJ1-1): SAVISQKPSRDICQRGTSLTIQCQVDSQVTMMFWYRQQPGQSLTLIATANQGSEATYESGFVIDKFPISRPNLTFSTLTVSNMSPEDSSIYLCSVEIQDTPEAFFGQGTRLTVV.

This clone turned up a few times. V is TRBV5-6 and J is TRBJ1-5, with 10 bases identical to TRBD1. CDR1 is SGHDT, CDR2 YYEEEE, per germline. Trimming removed 2 bases from V and 2 bases from J; junction bases left unmatched: 4. The CDR3 covers 16 residues. CDR3 DNA sequence: TGTGCCAGCAGCTTCTCCGGGACAGGGGGCAATCAGCCCCAGCATTTT. This encodes CASSFSGTGGNQPQHF.

This rearrangement joins TRBV28 to TRBJ1-1; 7 nucleotides agree with TRBD1. This CDR3 spans 15 amino acids. The germline V gene encodes CDR1 MDHEN and CDR2 SYDVKM. The V gene end was trimmed by 5 bases and the J gene end by 5 bases; junction bases not matched to a gene: 11. CDR3 bases: TGTGCCAGCAGTCCACGACAGGGAATTTGGACTGAAGCTTTCTTT. Amino acids: CASSPRQGIWTEAFF.

J is TRBJ1-3 and V is TRBV6-5; tentative D call: TRBD1 (5 bases). The germline V gene encodes CDR1 MNHEY and CDR2 SVGAGI. The CDR3 is 14 residues long. V was cut by 8 bases and J by 3 bases, with 14 bases left in between. The CDR3 loop is CASSSQGLGNTIYF. DNA of the CDR3: TGTGCCAGCTCTAGTCAGGGACTTGGAAACACCATATATTTT.

The chain is built from TRBV9 and TRBJ2-5; no clear D. The V end was cut by 7 bases, the J end by 6 bases, with 10 bases between. The germline V gene has CDR1 SGDLS and CDR2 YYNGEE. CDR3 length: 11 amino acids. The CDR3 DNA reads TGTGCCAGCGCTAGTGGAAAGACCCAGTACTTC. It is translated as CASASGKTQYF. The complete variable domain, with remaining parts taken from reference TRBV9 and TRBJ2-5, reads DSGVTQTPKHLITATGQRVTLRCSPRSGDLSVYWYQQSLDQGLQFLIQYYNGEERAKGNILERFSAQQFPDLHSELNLSSLELGDSALYFCASASGKTQYFGPGTRLLVL.

The V and J genes are TRBV7-2 and TRBJ2-3; perhaps TRBD1 as D (6 bases). V was clipped by 1 base and J by 2 bases, with 10 bases between them. The CDR3 length is 15 residues. Germline CDR1 SGHTA, CDR2 FQGNSA. The CDR3: CASSLGQGNTDTQYF. The CDR3 region has the DNA TGTGCCAGCAGCTTAGGTCAGGGGAACACAGATACGCAGTATTTT.

This clone was detected a few times. This chain links TRBV2 with TRBJ1-1; D perhaps matches TRBD1 (5 bases). Looked up from germline, CDR1 is SNHLY and CDR2 is FYNNEI. V was trimmed by 6 bases and J by 2 bases, leaving 7 bases between them. This CDR3 is 12 amino acids long. Written as DNA, the CDR3 is TGTGCCAGCAGCGACAGAAACACTGAAGCTTTCTTT. Protein sequence: CASSDRNTEAFF.

This sequence joins TRBV11-2 and TRBJ2-7; 7 bases map to TRBD1. With 5 bases clipped from V and 7 bases from J, the junction kept 2 bases outside the gene matches. The germline V gene has CDR1 SGHAT and CDR2 FQNNGV. The CDR3 has 11 residues. The DNA for the CDR3 is TGTGCCAGCAGCGCAGGGGGAGAGCAGTACTTC. Amino acid sequence: CASSAGGEQYF.

The chain recombines TRBV27 with TRBJ2-1; D is unclear. CDR3 size: 13 residues. CDR1 and CDR2 from the germline V gene are MNHEY and SMNVEV (reference sequence). V was trimmed by 1 base and J by 6 bases, leaving 7 bases between them. The CDR3 coding sequence is TGTGCCAGCAGTTTATTCGCGGCCAATGAGCAGTTCTTC. Protein sequence: CASSLFAANEQFF.

The chain combines TRBV27 with TRBJ2-5, with a weak D call TRBD1 (6 bases). The DNA end favors TRBJ2-7, so the J call may be wrong. CDR3 size: 14 residues. CDR1 and CDR2 (germline): MNHEY, SMNVEV (reference sequence). CDR3: CASSLSTGQDEQYF. The DNA of the CDR3 is TGTGCCAGCAGTTTATCTACAGGGCAAGACGAGCAGTACTTC.

This clone appeared a few times. The CDR3 DNA reads TGTGCCAGCAGCCCTGCACTTAACTCTGGAAACACCATATATTTT. Its protein is CASSPALNSGNTIYF. The rearrangement uses TRBV4-2 and TRBJ1-3, with D unclear. The germline V and J ends were trimmed by 4 bases and 0 bases, with 10 bases remaining between them. The length of the CDR3 is 15 residues. The germline V gene has CDR1 LGHNA and CDR2 YNFKEQ.

This rearrangement joins TRBV30 to TRBJ1-4; TRBD1 matches 7 bases. The CDR3 length is 18 residues. CDR1 is GTSNPN and CDR2 is SVGIG in the germline V gene (reference sequence). The junction had 17 bases not matched to a gene; V was cut back by 4 bases and J by 3 bases. The chain's CDR3 is CAWTHRGSYVGANEKLFF. The CDR3 DNA reads as TGTGCCTGGACCCACAGGGGTTCGTACGTGGGAGCTAATGAAAAACTGTTTTTT.

The genes are TRBV11-1 and TRBJ2-3, with 7 nucleotides matching TRBD2. Germline-derived CDR1 and CDR2 are SGHAT and FQDESV (reference sequence). V lost 5 bases and J lost 2; bases outside the gene matches: 13. The CDR3 contains 17 residues. CDR3 protein: CASSGGDERLYTDTQYF. For the CDR3, the DNA is TGTGCCAGCAGCGGGGGGGACGAACGTCTTTACACAGATACGCAGTATTTT.

The rearrangement links TRBV2 to TRBJ1-2; D may be TRBD1 (5 bases). There are 14 residues in the CDR3. Trimming cost V 3 bases and J 2 bases, with 10 bases left between them. Germline CDR1 reads SNHLY; CDR2 reads FYNNEI. The CDR3 region has the DNA TGTGCCAGCAGTGAGGTCAGGGCCAACTATGGCTACACCTTC. Translation gives CASSEVRANYGYTF. The full variable domain, with the rest looked up from reference TRBV2 and TRBJ1-2, is EPEVTQTPSHQVTQMGQEVILRCVPISNHLYFYWYRQILGQKVEFLVSFYNNEISEKSEIFDDQFSVERPDGSNFTLKIRSTKLEDSAMYFCASSEVRANYGYTFGSGTRLTVV.

The chain recombines TRBV6-5 with TRBJ2-7; 7 bases agree with TRBD1. J gave up 3 bases and V 8 bases, and 10 bases lay outside the gene matches. CDR3 length: 14 amino acids. The germline V gene has CDR1 MNHEY and CDR2 SVGAGI. CDR3 nucleotide sequence: TGTGCCAGCTCATCGTACAGGGGCCGCTACGAGCAGTACTTC. It codes for CASSSYRGRYEQYF.

The V and J genes are TRBV27 and TRBJ1-6; D gene unclear. The length of the CDR3 is 12 residues. Trimming removed 1 base from V and 7 bases from J, with 2 bases in between. Germline CDR1 MNHEY, CDR2 SMNVEV (reference sequence). The CDR3 protein is CASSLLNSPLHF. The CDR3 DNA is TGTGCCAGCAGTTTATTAAATTCACCCCTCCACTTT.

J is TRBJ2-1 and V is TRBV30; TRBD1 aligns across 7 bases. Germline values: CDR1 GTSNPN, CDR2 SVGIG (reference sequence). V dropped 1 base and J dropped 6; count of bases not matched to a gene: 3. This CDR3 is built from 13 residues. The CDR3 sequence is CAWSGPGGNEQFF. For the CDR3, the DNA is TGTGCCTGGAGTGGACCAGGGGGCAATGAGCAGTTCTTC.

The chain combines TRBV2 with TRBJ2-3; maybe TRBD2 (6 bases). The CDR3 has 13 amino acids. Per the germline V gene, CDR1 is SNHLY and CDR2 is FYNNEI. V was shortened by 7 bases and J by 3 bases, with 11 bases between the two germline ends. CDR3 region: CASILADTDTQYF. CDR3 sequence (DNA): TGTGCCAGCATACTAGCTGATACAGATACGCAGTATTTT. Combining the CDR3 with reference TRBV2 and TRBJ2-3 gives the whole variable domain EPEVTQTPSHQVTQMGQEVILRCVPISNHLYFYWYRQILGQKVEFLVSFYNNEISEKSEIFDDQFSVERPDGSNFTLKIRSTKLEDSAMYFCASILADTDTQYFGPGTRLTVL.